One and the same sample provided the 14 T cell receptor beta chains below, sequenced in a study of blood T cell repertoires in COVID-19. TCRdb's table, derived via immunoSEQ multiplex PCR, lists solely in-frame clones and lacks some. Counted here are roughly 40,000 clones, around 80% occurring once; the ten biggest clones make up less than 45%. Material: peripheral blood. The receptor source for this set is a woman over 75 with active or convalescent COVID-19.

The chain joins TRBV6-2 or TRBV6-3 to TRBJ2-3; D gene uncertain. The CDR3 is made up of 15 amino acids. Trimming removed 6 bases from V and 6 bases from J, with 19 bases in between. The germline V gene has CDR1 MNHEY and CDR2 SVGEGT. As DNA, the CDR3 is TGTGCCAGCAGCAGGCGGATGGTAAGCGCGGATACGCAGTATTTT. Translated: CASSRRMVSADTQYF.

This clone showed up just once. The rearrangement uses TRBV7-3 and TRBJ2-1, with TRBD2 matching over 7 bases. The CDR3 consists of 13 residues. Trimming took 8 bases from V and 6 from J; bases not matched to a gene: 7. Per the germline V gene, CDR1 is SGHTA and CDR2 is FQGTGA. The CDR3 loop is CASSTGGTNEQFF. The CDR3 bases are TGTGCCAGCTCCACGGGGGGTACCAATGAGCAGTTCTTC.

This clone was observed a few times. The CDR3 sequence is CSVEGQGSNTEAFF. In nucleotides, the CDR3 is TGCAGCGTTGAGGGACAGGGGAGCAACACTGAAGCTTTCTTT. V and J are TRBV29-1 and TRBJ1-1; 10 nucleotides agree with TRBD1. Germline V gene sequence: CDR1 SQVTM, CDR2 ANQGSEA. The ends lost 3 bases at V and 2 bases at J; junction bases unmatched: 3. The CDR3 contains 14 residues.

This clone was picked up a small number of times. The chain couples TRBV5-5 to TRBJ2-7; 9 nucleotides line up with TRBD1. The germline V gene encodes CDR1 SGHKS and CDR2 YYEKEE (reference sequence). V dropped 2 bases and J dropped 7; count of bases not matched to a gene: 7. This CDR3 has 14 amino acids. The CDR3 nucleotides read TGTGCCAGCAGCTTCTGGGGACAGGGAATTGAGCAGTACTTC. Protein sequence: CASSFWGQGIEQYF.

The chain joins TRBV6-8 to TRBJ2-2, with 9 bases fitting TRBD1. With 5 bases clipped from V and 6 bases from J, the junction kept 4 bases outside the gene matches. Germline lookup yields CDR1 MNHGY and CDR2 SAAAGT. The CDR3 contains 14 residues. In nucleotides, the CDR3 is TGTGCCAGCAGTCTCCGGACAGGGGCCGGGGAGCTGTTTTTT. Its translation: CASSLRTGAGELFF.

This sequence joins TRBV4-3 and TRBJ1-4; D is undetermined. This CDR3 contains 15 residues. V lost 0 bases and J 10 bases, leaving 15 bases between the germline ends. CDR1 LGHNA and CDR2 YSLEER come from the germline V gene. DNA for the CDR3: TGCGCCAGCAGCCAAGAGTACTCCTCACCAACAAAACTGTTTTTT. Amino acid sequence: CASSQEYSSPTKLFF.

The genes are TRBV18 and TRBJ1-1; 7 positions match TRBD1. Germline trimming cut 4 bases from V and 8 bases from J; bases unmatched to any gene: 4. The CDR3 runs 12 residues. Germline lookup yields CDR1 KGHSH and CDR2 LQKENI. In nucleotides, the CDR3 is TGTGCCAGCTCACAAAGGACAGGAGAAGCTTTCTTT. Translated, it gives CASSQRTGEAFF.

This clone was counted a single time. The chain combines TRBV9 with TRBJ2-7, with 7 bases that match TRBD2. Trimming at V came to 0 bases and at J to 1 base, leaving 1 base not matched to a gene. From germline, CDR1 is SGDLS and CDR2 YYNGEE. The length of the CDR3 is 14 residues. The CDR3 region is CASSVVGGSYEQYF. For the CDR3, the DNA is TGTGCCAGCAGCGTAGTCGGGGGGTCCTACGAGCAGTACTTC.

The chain carries TRBV12-3 or TRBV12-4 and TRBJ1-1, with unresolved D. CDR3 length: 13 amino acids. Trimming shortened V by 3 bases and J by 7 bases, and 12 bases separated the two germline ends. CDR3: CASSFTGGLEAFF. CDR3 sequence (DNA): TGTGCCAGCAGTTTCACGGGCGGACTTGAAGCTTTCTTT.

The gene calls are TRBV29-1 and TRBJ1-2, with D uncertain. Trimming shortened V by 7 bases and J by 8 bases, and 14 bases separated the two germline ends. Germline CDR1 SQVTM, CDR2 ANQGSEA. The CDR3 covers 11 residues. The CDR3 DNA reads TGCAGCGCAGATCCCCCAAGCGGCTACACCTTC. Its translation: CSADPPSGYTF.

The genes are TRBV28 and TRBJ1-6, with D possibly TRBD1 on 6 matching bases. Trimming removed 5 bases from V and 0 bases from J, with 20 bases in between. The germline CDR1 and CDR2 sequences are MDHEN and SYDVKM. This CDR3 region has 19 residues. CDR3 region: CASSAPSGTQSSYNSPLHF. The CDR3 DNA reads TGTGCCAGCAGTGCCCCCTCCGGGACACAGAGCTCCTATAATTCACCCCTCCACTTT.

CDR3 loop: CSASEAGRQNFNTEAFF. As DNA, the CDR3 is TGCAGTGCTAGTGAGGCCGGTCGACAGAACTTTAACACTGAAGCTTTCTTT. The rearrangement links TRBV20-1 to TRBJ1-1, with TRBD1 as a possible D gene (5 bases). In germline, CDR1 is DFQATT, CDR2 SNEGSKA (reference sequence). CDR3 length equals 17 residues. Deletions cut 3 bases from V and 2 bases from J, with 22 bases between.

The chain links TRBV30 to TRBJ1-4; D gene ambiguous. Trimming removed 0 bases from V and 4 bases from J, with 6 bases in between. The germline V gene has CDR1 GTSNPN and CDR2 SVGIG (reference sequence). The CDR3 covers 13 residues. CDR3 bases: TGTGCCTGGAGTGTACAAGATAATGAAAAACTGTTTTTT. Encoded protein: CAWSVQDNEKLFF.

V usage is TRBV2 and J usage is TRBJ1-1; maybe TRBD1 (6 bases). Trimming pared 6 bases from V and 1 base from J, leaving 12 bases between. Germline loops: CDR1 SNHLY, CDR2 FYNNEI. The CDR3 is 14 amino acids. The CDR3 region is CASRVDRENTEAFF. CDR3 bases: TGTGCCAGCAGGGTGGACAGAGAGAACACTGAAGCTTTCTTT.